Following are 9 T cell receptor beta chains from one sample sequenced in a study of read filtering for tumor transcriptome and immune sequencing. The library was built from around 400 ng RNA with molecular barcoded adaptors for alpha/delta and beta/gamma chains. TCRdb processed the reads anew with MiXCR; each CDR3 protein has one entry. Here the sample spans roughly 82,000 distinct CDR3 sequences, about 12% being singletons. Sequencing was done on a sample of a population of CD138-negative cells sorted from bone marrow. Receptors were obtained from a donor over 35 with multiple myeloma.

Only one count was recorded for this clonotype. A junction end diverges from the germline sequence, so it may reflect a read error. The rearrangement uses TRBV2 and TRBJ2-1; D not certain. The CDR3 covers 11 residues. Germline CDR1 SNHLY, CDR2 FYNNEI. The CDR3 loop reads CASSEVYEQSF. The DNA of the CDR3 is TGTGCCAGCAGTGAAGTTTATGAGCAGTCCTTC.

This clonotype was observed at least ten times. The chain employs TRBV6-1 and TRBJ1-5, with TRBD1 matching over 8 bases. CDR3 length: 15 amino acids. J lost 9 bases, V lost 1 base, and 8 bases had no gene match. CDR1 and CDR2 from the germline V gene are MNHNS and SASEGT. CDR3 sequence: CASSEERQGYWPQHF. As DNA, the CDR3 is TGTGCCAGCAGTGAAGAAAGACAGGGGTATTGGCCCCAGCATTTT.

On this clonotype: A read error may explain this, as a much larger clone is one base away. In nucleotides, the CDR3 is TGTGCCAGCAGCTTAGATTTTGGGACCACCGGGGAGCTGTTTTTT. Translation: CASSLDFGTTGELFF. The V and J genes are TRBV7-2 and TRBJ2-2, with D possibly being TRBD1 or TRBD2 (5 bases each). The V end lost 1 base, the J end lost 4 bases, and 10 bases lay between the germline ends. Germline V lookup: CDR1 SGHTA, CDR2 FQGNSA. This CDR3 spans 15 amino acids.

This clonotype showed up many times. This chain joins TRBV20-1 and TRBJ2-5; TRBD2 matches 9 bases. The V and J ends lost 6 bases and 4 bases, in that order; junction bases with no gene match: 12. From germline, CDR1 is DFQATT and CDR2 SNEGSKA (reference sequence). This CDR3 is 15 amino acids long. CDR3 protein: CSAPRLAGLGETQYF. DNA of the CDR3: TGCAGTGCACCCAGGCTAGCGGGACTAGGAGAGACCCAGTACTTC.

Ten or more counts support this clonotype. The CDR3 DNA reads as TGCAGCGTTGAATGGCTAGCGGGAGAGACCCAGTACTTC. This translates into CSVEWLAGETQYF. The chain joins TRBV29-1 to TRBJ2-5; 8 bases are a match to TRBD2. The junction had 3 bases not matched to a gene; V was cut back by 2 bases and J by 4 bases. The CDR3 length is 13 residues. Germline V lookup: CDR1 SQVTM, CDR2 ANQGSEA. Full variable domain (outside the CDR3, taken from reference TRBV29-1 and TRBJ2-5): SAVISQKPSRDICQRGTSLTIQCQVDSQVTMMFWYRQQPGQSLTLIATANQGSEATYESGFVIDKFPISRPNLTFSTLTVSNMSPEDSSIYLCSVEWLAGETQYFGPGTRLLVL.

This clonotype was counted only a few times. This rearrangement joins TRBV11-2 to TRBJ2-3, with D tentatively TRBD1 (5 bases). Germline values: CDR1 SGHAT, CDR2 FQNNGV. The V and J ends lost 3 bases and 1 base respectively, with 11 bases between them. This CDR3 region has 15 residues. As DNA, the CDR3 is TGTGCCAGCAGCTTTATGGACACAGGCACAGATACGCAGTATTTT. It codes for CASSFMDTGTDTQYF.

Ten or more counts support this clonotype. The chain recombines TRBV5-1 with TRBJ2-1, with 9 bases lining up with TRBD2. V shed 6 bases and J 3 bases; nucleotides not matched to a gene: 16. The germline gives CDR1 SGHRS, CDR2 YFSETQ. This CDR3 is 18 amino acids long. CDR3 nucleotide sequence: TGCGCCAGCACCGTTAAGGCTAGCGGGATCAGGGGCTACAATGAGCAGTTCTTC. It codes for CASTVKASGIRGYNEQFF.

DNA of the CDR3: TGTGCCAGCAGTTCTACAGGGGGCGGTCAGCCCCAGCATTTT. This gives the protein CASSSTGGGQPQHF. J is TRBJ1-5 and V is TRBV6-5; the match to TRBD1 covers 9 bases. The V and J ends lost 4 bases and 6 bases, in that order; junction bases with no gene match: 4. Germline V gene data show CDR1 as MNHEY and CDR2 as SVGAGI. This CDR3 comprises 14 residues.

Comment on this clonotype: A much larger clone is a single base away; this may be a read error. The chain employs TRBV7-3 and TRBJ1-1; 7 bases fit TRBD1. The CDR3 totals 15 residues. Germline V CDR1 and CDR2: SGHTA, FQGTGA. After removal of 4 bases from V and 3 bases from J, the junction contained 8 bases not matched to a gene. Written as DNA, the CDR3 is TGTGCCAGCAGCTGGGCCGGGACAGCCGACACTGAAGCTTTCTTT. Protein product: CASSWAGTADTEAFF.